These T cell receptor beta chains were read from a single sample in a study of CD8 T cells in Susac syndrome. TCRdb re-derived calls from the immunoSEQ multiplex PCR reads in MiXCR, one entry per CDR3 protein. There are approximately 220,000 distinct CDR3 sequences in the sample; about 94% occur only once, and around 0.14% lies in the top ten. Sequenced sample: CD8+ T cells from PBMCs. Receptor source: a human donor with multiple sclerosis. Each CDR3 is given without its conserved first and last residue.

V gene	J gene	CDR3 protein
TRBV11-1	TRBJ2-2	ASSLVSWLMTSGSTGELF
TRBV2	TRBJ1-1	ASWPGTEAF
TRBV13	TRBJ1-2	ASSSEGTGSLPNYGYT
TRBV15	TRBJ1-4	ATSRDGAPTNEKLF
TRBV4-1	TRBJ2-3	ASSQVGGSDTQY
TRBV13	TRBJ2-5	ASRGRGFETQY
TRBV3-1	TRBJ2-5	ASSQEAQAQETQY
TRBV29-1	TRBJ2-3	SVDGGELPDTQY
TRBV30	TRBJ1-1	AWSPIIQGSTEAF
TRBV29-1	TRBJ2-3	SVVADTQY
TRBV19	TRBJ1-1	ASRISGGAF
TRBV15	TRBJ1-5	ATGSHSNQPQH
TRBV27	TRBJ2-3	ASSWYGGSTDTQY
TRBV7-9	TRBJ1-2	ASRQSNYGYT
TRBV5-6	TRBJ2-2	ASQWGAGELF
TRBV13	TRBJ2-7	ASSFWTSSYEQY
TRBV12-3/TRBV12-4	TRBJ2-5	ASTFLEETQY
TRBV24-1	TRBJ2-1	ATPRWGACNEQF
TRBV7-7	TRBJ2-1	ASSLGQGHDNEQF
TRBV4-1	TRBJ2-3	ASSQSGLAGITDTQY
TRBV4-1	TRBJ2-5	ASSQNLADQETQY
TRBV25-1	TRBJ2-1	ASSDTVARYNEQF
TRBV19	TRBJ2-7	ASSSRTSGSDEQY
TRBV7-6	TRBJ2-5	ASSPHPWGRGPRETQY
TRBV7-9	TRBJ2-1	ASSLREEQF
TRBV15	TRBJ1-4	ATSDGQGALTNEKLF
TRBV7-9	TRBJ1-2	ASSSMDRHYGYT
TRBV24-1	TRBJ2-5	ATSDWTGETQY
TRBV7-8	TRBJ1-4	ASSFTTGANEKLF
TRBV16	TRBJ1-1	ASAFTGNTEAF
TRBV12-3/TRBV12-4	TRBJ2-2	ASSSYAPGAHTGELF
TRBV9	TRBJ2-1	ASSVSGGPYNEQF
TRBV9	TRBJ2-7	ASSPTGEYEQY
TRBV13	TRBJ2-1	ASLEGGSSGNEQF
TRBV6-5	TRBJ2-7	ASSYSQSWGTAYEQY
TRBV2	TRBJ1-1	ASSAPGPGTENTEAF
TRBV12-3/TRBV12-4	TRBJ2-3	ASWGAGGPQY
TRBV4-1	TRBJ1-4	ASSQGPMGEKLF
TRBV28	TRBJ1-5	ASTVGNQPQH
TRBV30	TRBJ2-2	AWNHPGQLFTGELF
TRBV10-2	TRBJ2-1	ASSEPGSYNEQF
TRBV12-3/TRBV12-4	TRBJ1-2	ASRVDSNYGYT
TRBV29-1	TRBJ1-2	SGQGDYGYT
TRBV15	TRBJ2-7	ATSRTSFTGASYEQY
TRBV6-2/TRBV6-3	TRBJ2-5	ASSYPSGTKETQY
TRBV5-1	TRBJ2-7	ASSSPRGHEQY
TRBV30	TRBJ1-5	AWTPGVGNQPQH
TRBV9	TRBJ1-2	ASRGDRSNYGYT
TRBV24-1	TRBJ2-3	ATSDPGTASPDTQY
TRBV30	TRBJ2-3	AWSVGAPTDTQY
TRBV2	TRBJ2-3	ASIYDRSDTQY
TRBV29-1	TRBJ2-7	SVAGQGAGEQY
TRBV9	TRBJ2-1	ASSVEGIVGYNEQF
TRBV9	TRBJ2-5	ASSVSTGAGETQY